These 25 T cell receptor beta chains originate from one sample sequenced in a study. TCRdb re-derived calls from the 5' RACE reads in MiXCR, one entry per CDR3 protein. The sample has approximately 12,000 distinct CDR3 sequences; more than 40% are singletons. The sample taken for sequencing was tumor-infiltrating naive CD4+ T cells sorted from the breast tumor. Subset indicated: naive CD4+ T cells, CD4+CD45RA+CD25-. The receptors were sampled from a female donor with breast cancer.

J is TRBJ2-1 and V is TRBV6-2 or TRBV6-3, with D perhaps matching TRBD1 (5 bases). The V end lost 8 bases, the J end lost 4 bases, and 12 bases lay between the germline ends. Germline V lookup: CDR1 MNHEY, CDR2 SVGEGT. CDR3 length equals 13 residues. The CDR3 sequence is CASQTVLYNEQFF. The CDR3 region has the DNA TGTGCCAGCCAGACAGTCCTATACAATGAGCAGTTCTTC.

This chain links TRBV7-8 with TRBJ1-5, with D possibly being TRBD1 (6 bases). Looked up from germline, CDR1 is SGHVS and CDR2 is FQNEAQ. The CDR3 extends over 17 amino acids. V was trimmed by 4 bases and J by 2 bases, leaving 18 bases between them. For the CDR3, the DNA is TGTGCCAGCAGCTCTGGGACGGGGGGGCGGGGCAATCAGCCCCAGCATTTT. Translating gives CASSSGTGGRGNQPQHF. Combining the CDR3 with reference TRBV7-8 and TRBJ1-5 gives the whole variable domain GAGVSQSPRYKVAKRGQDVALRCDPISGHVSLFWYQQALGQGPEFLTYFQNEAQLDKSGLPSDRFFAERPEGSVSTLKIQRTQQEDSAVYLCASSSGTGGRGNQPQHFGDGTRLSIL.

The chain joins TRBV5-4 to TRBJ2-5, with D hard to call. The V end lost 1 base, the J end lost 0 bases, and 4 bases lay between the germline ends. Germline CDR1 reads SGHNT; CDR2 reads YYREEE (reference sequence). The CDR3 totals 13 residues. The CDR3 coding sequence is TGTGCCAGCAGCTTGCTGTACCAAGAGACCCAGTACTTC. Its translation is CASSLLYQETQYF.

With regard to this clonotype: A junction end diverges from the germline sequence, so it may reflect a read error. The chain uses TRBV10-3 and TRBJ1-6; possibly TRBD1 for D (6 bases). Germline values: CDR1 ENHRY, CDR2 SYGVKD. There are 16 residues in the CDR3. The CDR3 coding sequence is TGTGCCATCAGTGAGAGTCGGCAGGGGAGGGATTCACCCCCCCACTTT. It encodes CAISESRQGRDSPPHF.

J is TRBJ1-5 and V is TRBV30; D is undetermined. Germline CDR1 reads GTSNPN; CDR2 reads SVGIG (reference sequence). CDR3 length: 16 amino acids. Trimming pared 0 bases from V and 1 base from J, leaving 13 bases between. The CDR3 spells CAWSVPGSWSNQPQHF. CDR3 DNA sequence: TGTGCCTGGAGTGTACCGGGCAGTTGGAGCAATCAGCCCCAGCATTTT.

V gene TRBV4-3 combines with J gene TRBJ1-2; 11 bases align to TRBD1. CDR1 is LGHNA, CDR2 YSLEER, per germline. V gave up 0 bases and J gave up 6 bases; unmatched junction bases: 9. The CDR3 has 17 residues. This CDR3 reads CASSQDRFGTGGHGYTF. CDR3 bases: TGCGCCAGCAGCCAAGATCGGTTCGGGACAGGGGGTCATGGCTACACCTTC.

The V call is TRBV7-2, the J call TRBJ2-7, with D possibly TRBD2 on 5 matching bases. CDR3 length equals 14 residues. The germline V gene encodes CDR1 SGHTA and CDR2 FQGNSA. The V end lost 5 bases, the J end lost 6 bases, and 17 bases lay between the germline ends. CDR3 nucleotide sequence: TGTGCCAGCAGCCAACAGACTACCCTCGGCGAGCAGTACTTC. It translates to CASSQQTTLGEQYF.

The rearrangement links TRBV20-1 to TRBJ2-3, with 7 positions matching TRBD2. The germline V gene encodes CDR1 DFQATT and CDR2 SNEGSKA (reference sequence). CDR3 length equals 13 residues. Trimming took 4 bases from V and 6 from J; bases not matched to a gene: 7. The CDR3 DNA sequence: TGCAGTGCTAAGGTGGGAGGGACGGATACGCAGTATTTT. It specifies CSAKVGGTDTQYF.

The J gene is TRBJ1-5, the V gene TRBV6-6; D not resolved. Trimming pared 6 bases from V and 7 bases from J, leaving 16 bases between. The length of the CDR3 is 14 residues. Germline V gene data show CDR1 as MNHNY and CDR2 as SVGAGI (reference sequence). The CDR3 DNA follows: TGTGCCAGCAGACCCGGCCCGTCCGACCAGCCCCAGCATTTT. The encoded protein is CASRPGPSDQPQHF.

Worth noting for this clonotype: A much larger clone lies one base from this, so it may be a read error. The CDR3, as DNA: TGTGCCAGCGGCGTAGAGCTAAGTAGGACAGATACGCAGTATTTT. Translating it yields CASGVELSRTDTQYF. The chain couples TRBV9 to TRBJ2-3; D remains unclear. Germline values: CDR1 SGDLS, CDR2 YYNGEE. The CDR3 spans 15 residues. Supplemented by reference TRBV9 and TRBJ2-3, the full variable domain reads DSGVTQTPKHLITATGQRVTLRCSPRSGDLSVYWYQQSLDQGLQFLIQYYNGEERAKGNILERFSAQQFPDLHSELNLSSLELGDSALYFCASGVELSRTDTQYFGPGTRLTVL.

This clonotype turned up a few times. The chain joins TRBV20-1 to TRBJ1-4; 7 bases fit TRBD1. The CDR3 loop spans 13 amino acids. V gave up 6 bases and J gave up 8 bases; unmatched junction bases: 9. CDR1 and CDR2 (germline): DFQATT, SNEGSKA (reference sequence). CDR3 sequence: CSATGALAEKLFF. The CDR3 DNA is TGCAGTGCAACAGGGGCGCTGGCCGAAAAACTGTTTTTT.

The chain joins TRBV5-4 to TRBJ2-5; D is possibly TRBD1 or TRBD2 (5 bases each). Trimming stripped 0 bases from V and 1 base from J, with 10 bases between. Germline lookup yields CDR1 SGHNT and CDR2 YYREEE (reference sequence). The CDR3 loop spans 15 amino acids. CDR3: CASSLVGGIQETQYF. The CDR3, as DNA: TGTGCCAGCAGCTTGGTTGGGGGAATCCAAGAGACCCAGTACTTC.

CDR3 sequence (DNA): TGTGCCAGCAGTCGCAATAACAATGAGCAGTTCTTC. This translates into CASSRNNNEQFF. The V call is TRBV6-5, the J call TRBJ2-1; D is undetermined. Between the trimmed V and J ends, which lost 5 bases and 5 bases, there was a span of 7 bases. This CDR3 spans 12 amino acids. In germline, CDR1 is MNHEY, CDR2 SVGAGI.

CDR3 DNA sequence: TGCAGTGCTAGTACCACTTGGCGACTAGCGGCCGGAGAGACCCAGTACTTC. Translation gives CSASTTWRLAAGETQYF. This rearrangement joins TRBV20-1 to TRBJ2-5, with TRBD2 matching 9 bases. The ends lost 3 bases at V and 4 bases at J; junction bases unmatched: 15. Germline V gene lookup returns CDR1 DFQATT and CDR2 SNEGSKA (reference sequence). The CDR3 runs 17 residues.

Turning to this clonotype: At one of its ends the junction is not consistent with the germline gene, which may arise from a read error. The genes are TRBV20-1 and TRBJ2-3; D is unclear. CDR3 length: 14 amino acids. Germline assignment: CDR1 DFQATT and CDR2 SNEGSKA (reference sequence). This chain's CDR3 is CSAVYPKGTHTQYF. The CDR3 DNA is TGCAGTGCTGTATACCCGAAAGGCACACATACGCAGTATTTT.

The chain combines TRBV30 with TRBJ2-7; possible D gene TRBD2, 6 bases. Germline lookup yields CDR1 GTSNPN and CDR2 SVGIG (reference sequence). The germline V and J ends were trimmed by 0 bases and 3 bases, with 12 bases remaining between them. The CDR3 is 14 residues long. The CDR3 sequence: CAWSVGAGRYEQYF. As DNA, the CDR3 is TGTGCCTGGAGTGTTGGAGCGGGTCGCTACGAGCAGTACTTC.

This sequence joins TRBV12-3 or TRBV12-4 and TRBJ1-1; D gene uncertain. The CDR3 consists of 15 residues. The V and J ends lost 5 bases and 5 bases respectively, with 18 bases between them. The CDR3 is CASSRAGNVGTEAFF. The CDR3 DNA is TGTGCCAGCAGTAGGGCAGGCAACGTTGGGACTGAAGCTTTCTTT.

CDR3 region: CASSSPGTSGRNEQFF. CDR3 DNA sequence: TGTGCCAGCAGTTCCCCCGGGACTAGCGGGAGAAATGAGCAGTTCTTC. The J gene is TRBJ2-1, the V gene TRBV27, with 14 bases aligning to TRBD2. Germline V gives CDR1 MNHEY, CDR2 SMNVEV (reference sequence). With V trimmed by 4 bases and J by 7 bases, 6 bases remained unmatched. The CDR3 covers 16 residues.

The table lists this clonotype with a few counts. The rearrangement uses TRBV3-1 and TRBJ1-3, with no clear D. This CDR3 is built from 13 residues. The germline CDR1 and CDR2 sequences are LGHDT and YNNKEL (reference sequence). Deletions cut 0 bases from V and 11 bases from J, with 11 bases between. The CDR3 spells CASSQELALPIYF. CDR3 DNA sequence: TGTGCCAGCAGCCAAGAACTGGCTTTGCCCATATATTTT.

The rearrangement links TRBV6-6 to TRBJ2-1, with D tentatively TRBD1 or TRBD2 (5 bases each). V gave up 6 bases and J gave up 15 bases, with 18 bases separating them. Germline CDR1 reads MNHNY; CDR2 reads SVGAGI (reference sequence). CDR3 size: 12 residues. DNA of the CDR3: TGTGCCAGCAGCGAAATTGGGGGTTGGGCGTTCTTC. Protein sequence: CASSEIGGWAFF.

The V gene is TRBV7-2, the J gene TRBJ2-1; possibly TRBD2 for D (6 bases). Germline values: CDR1 SGHTA, CDR2 FQGNSA. V lost 4 bases, J lost 8 bases, and 15 bases lay in between. This CDR3 comprises 14 residues. Here the CDR3 DNA reads TGTGCCAGCAGCTCGACCGGAGGGCCAGATGAGCAGTTCTTC. This translates into CASSSTGGPDEQFF.

The chain employs TRBV4-1 and TRBJ2-2, with D unclear. Deletions cut 1 base from V and 1 base from J, with 4 bases between. This CDR3 contains 14 residues. Germline V gene data show CDR1 as MGHRA and CDR2 as YSYEKL. The CDR3 spells CASSQAQNTGELFF. CDR3 coding DNA: TGCGCCAGCAGCCAAGCCCAGAACACCGGGGAGCTGTTTTTT.

V is TRBV6-6 and J is TRBJ2-1; D unresolved. CDR1 and CDR2 from the germline V gene are MNHNY and SVGAGI (reference sequence). With 2 bases removed from V and 9 bases from J, the gap between germline ends came to 11 bases. The CDR3 sequence is 13 residues long. Here the CDR3 DNA reads TGTGCCAGCAGTTACCTCCCGACGGGTGAGCAGTTCTTC. This codes for CASSYLPTGEQFF.

V is TRBV7-6 and J is TRBJ2-7, with 10 bases that match TRBD2. V lost 0 bases and J lost 3; bases outside the gene matches: 2. CDR1 and CDR2 from the germline V gene are SGHVS and FNYEAQ. This CDR3 contains 15 residues. In DNA form, the CDR3 reads TGTGCCAGCAGCTTAGCGCCTAGCGGGAGCTACGAGCAGTACTTC. Translated: CASSLAPSGSYEQYF.

This clonotype was counted between two and nine times. J is TRBJ2-1 and V is TRBV4-3; maybe TRBD2 (6 bases). This CDR3 region has 16 residues. Between the trimmed V and J ends, which lost 6 bases and 6 bases, there was a span of 21 bases. Per the germline V gene, CDR1 is LGHNA and CDR2 is YSLEER. The CDR3 loop reads CASRNSVTGVVNEQFF. As DNA, the CDR3 is TGCGCCAGCAGGAACTCCGTAACGGGAGTTGTCAATGAGCAGTTCTTC.